This paragraph reports one TCR beta chain. Its antigen is currently unknown. The sample belongs to a study of cytomegalovirus exposure and HLA in healthy donors. Study overall: It was reported in a later analysis that the approximately 120 validation repertoires used the same platform as the 550 to 850 first-cohort repertoires. Study-level points and caveats: Among the CMV-associated chains, a few were confirmed in vitro as specific for CMV antigens. First-cohort TCR clusters tended to co-occur in the 90 to 150 validation repertoires, a later analysis found.

Trimming cost V 6 bases and J 9 bases; bases outside gene matches: 8. From germline, CDR1 is KGHSH and CDR2 LQKENI. CDR3 length: 14 residues. The data were produced by immunoSEQ multiplex PCR, yet TCRdb's version contains in-frame clones alone and is incomplete. The sample lists over 150,000 clones, roughly 96% occurring once. Material: PBMCs. The TCR originated in a woman under 30 in good health and CMV-seronegative. The chain joins TRBV18 to TRBJ1-6, with TRBD1 identical over 7 bases. The CDR3 sequence is CASSRDREGSPLHF. The CDR3 nucleotides read TGTGCCAGCTCCCGGGACAGAGAAGGTTCACCCCTCCACTTT.